One and the same sample provided the 9 T cell receptor beta chains below, sequenced in a study of T cell repertoires in cytomegalovirus infection. No cognate antigen is known for these TCRs. TCRdb passed the reads through MiXCR, listing each CDR3 protein once. The data hold 100,000 to 150,000 distinct CDR3 sequences, with approximately 30% observed a single time. The sample consisted of CD8+ T cells from cultured PBMCs, taken from culture after CMV antigen stimulation. Receptors originate from a human donor in good health (CMV status not recorded). Some clones in this sample may be carry-over from other donors' samples.

The rearrangement uses TRBV19 and TRBJ1-5, with D unresolved. Germline-derived CDR1 and CDR2 are LNHDA and SQIVND (reference sequence). V was trimmed by 3 bases and J by 2 bases, leaving 14 bases between them. The CDR3 is 16 residues long. DNA of the CDR3: TGTGCCAGTAGTATGATGGCCCACGGGGGCAATCAGCCCCAGCATTTT. It codes for CASSMMAHGGNQPQHF.

In this sample, this clonotype turned up a few times. The genes are TRBV7-6 and TRBJ2-3; 7 nucleotides agree with TRBD1. The V gene end was trimmed by 5 bases and the J gene end by 2 bases; junction bases not matched to a gene: 10. This CDR3 region has 16 residues. Germline-derived CDR1 and CDR2 are SGHVS and FNYEAQ. The CDR3 region has the DNA TGTGCCAGCAGCCCGACGGGACAGAGGGACACAGATACGCAGTATTTT. Its protein product is CASSPTGQRDTDTQYF.

This clonotype has just a few counts. The chain recombines TRBV24-1 with TRBJ2-3; TRBD1 might be the D (6 bases). The CDR3 spans 14 residues. The germline gives CDR1 KGHDR, CDR2 SFDVKD. V lost 4 bases, J lost 2 bases, and 9 bases lay in between. The chain's CDR3 is CATSDGDNTDTQYF. The CDR3 nucleotides are TGTGCCACCAGTGACGGGGACAACACAGATACGCAGTATTTT.

This chain uses TRBV29-1 with TRBJ2-3; D possibly corresponds to TRBD2 (5 bases). V lost 0 bases and J lost 0, with 13 bases in between. CDR1 and CDR2 from the germline V gene are SQVTM and ANQGSEA. The CDR3 is 16 amino acids. CDR3 residues: CSVEDRAAASTDTQYF. In nucleotides, the CDR3 is TGCAGCGTTGAAGATCGAGCGGCCGCTAGCACAGATACGCAGTATTTT.

This clonotype turned up a few times. This chain links TRBV15 with TRBJ1-1; D is possibly TRBD1 (6 bases). The CDR3 is 14 residues long. V was cut by 1 base and J by 10 bases, with 16 bases left in between. The germline V gene has CDR1 LNHNV and CDR2 YYDKDF (reference sequence). The CDR3 is CATSRGVQGMGAFF. CDR3 bases: TGTGCCACCAGCAGAGGGGTACAGGGAATGGGAGCTTTCTTT.

The rearrangement links TRBV20-1 to TRBJ2-2; D is unresolved. This CDR3 has 16 residues. Trimming left V 0 bases short and J 8 bases short, with 19 bases between. Germline V gene data show CDR1 as DFQATT and CDR2 as SNEGSKA (reference sequence). The CDR3 protein is CSARDRAYQEMGELFF. The CDR3 DNA sequence: TGCAGTGCTAGAGATAGGGCGTATCAAGAAATGGGGGAGCTGTTTTTT.

This clonotype appeared a few times. This sequence joins TRBV7-2 and TRBJ2-3; D perhaps matches TRBD2 (6 bases). The length of the CDR3 is 18 residues. Germline CDR1 reads SGHTA; CDR2 reads FQGNSA. The ends were cut back, 5 bases at V and 1 base at J, with 22 bases in the middle. The CDR3 coding sequence is TGTGCCAGCAGCCCCACGGGGGTAGGGGCGCAGGGCACAGATACGCAGTATTTT. This sequence encodes CASSPTGVGAQGTDTQYF.

V usage is TRBV6-8 and J usage is TRBJ2-3; 7 nucleotides match TRBD2. Germline loops: CDR1 MNHGY, CDR2 SAAAGT. Trimming took 6 bases from V and 2 from J; bases not matched to a gene: 8. The CDR3 is 15 residues long. Written as DNA, the CDR3 is TGTGCCAGCAGAGGGGCTAGCGGATACACAGATACGCAGTATTTT. It translates to CASRGASGYTDTQYF.

This clonotype was seen a handful of times. V gene TRBV20-1 combines with J gene TRBJ2-3; 13 bases line up with TRBD2. Trimming at V came to 5 bases and at J to 3 bases, leaving 8 bases not matched to a gene. CDR1 is DFQATT and CDR2 is SNEGSKA in the germline V gene (reference sequence). The CDR3 length is 16 residues. CDR3 in DNA: TGCAGTGCTCCCGACTTGGGACTAGCGGGGACAGATACGCAGTATTTT. It translates to CSAPDLGLAGTDTQYF.